The entry below describes one T cell receptor beta chain. This clonotype showed up just a few times. Its antigen remains unidentified. Base qualities are missing; no much larger clone stands one base away. These data belong to a study of T-cell reconstitution after alpha-beta-depleted transplantation in children (dated by TCRdb to about 2016). Context from the whole study: The study quantitatively tracked T-cell immune reconstitution after TCRalphabeta/CD19-depleted allogeneic hematopoietic cell transplantation in children using TCR repertoire profiling.

Library preparation was by PCR. This sample was sequenced with an Illumina HiSeq 2500. TCR libraries were prepared with molecular barcoding, using unique molecular identifiers to normalize TCRbeta repertoire quantification. TCRdb applied fastp at Q25 and MiXCR to the public reads, then kept only in-frame beta chains. Each CDR3 protein appears once, grouped with its most common genes and DNA. The sample data list a few hundred thousand distinct CDR3 sequences, and approximately 20% of these were observed just once. Together, the top ten hold 2.5% to 3.5% of the sample. There are 14 amino acids in the CDR3, from cysteine to phenylalanine inclusive. Of all the DNA, just the CDR3 is kept, 42 bases in frame from base 1. V has 5 bases trimmed and J has 5 bases trimmed; junction bases matching no gene number 8. Looking up the germline V gene (reference sequence) yields CDR1 MNHEY and CDR2 SMNVEV.

This clonotype was sampled from a human donor who donated a stem cell graft to a child with acute lymphoblastic leukemia. The specimen was PBMCs from the stem cell graft donor, collected from the stem cell graft. The chain joins TRBV27 to TRBJ2-5; 7 middle bases align to TRBD2. The bases read TGTGCCAGCAGTCCCCTATCCGGGGGGGAGACCCAGTACTTC. Translated, this is CASSPLSGGETQYF.